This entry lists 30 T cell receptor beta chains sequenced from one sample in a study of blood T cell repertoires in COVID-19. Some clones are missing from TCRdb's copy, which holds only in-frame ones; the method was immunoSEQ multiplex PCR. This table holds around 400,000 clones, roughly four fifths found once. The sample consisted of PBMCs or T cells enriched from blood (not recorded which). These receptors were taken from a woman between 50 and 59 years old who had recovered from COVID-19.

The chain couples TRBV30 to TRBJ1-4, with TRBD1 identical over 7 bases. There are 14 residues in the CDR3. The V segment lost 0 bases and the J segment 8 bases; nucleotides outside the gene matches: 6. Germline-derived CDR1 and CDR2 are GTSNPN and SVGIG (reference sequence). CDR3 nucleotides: TGTGCCTGGAGTGTATTGGCAGGGGGAGAAAAACTGTTTTTT. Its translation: CAWSVLAGGEKLFF.

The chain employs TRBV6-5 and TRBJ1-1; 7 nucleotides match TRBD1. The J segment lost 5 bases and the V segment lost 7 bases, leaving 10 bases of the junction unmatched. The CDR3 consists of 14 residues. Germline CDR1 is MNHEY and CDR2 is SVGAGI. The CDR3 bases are TGTGCCAGCACCCCTACAGGGGTATGGACTGAAGCTTTCTTT. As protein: CASTPTGVWTEAFF.

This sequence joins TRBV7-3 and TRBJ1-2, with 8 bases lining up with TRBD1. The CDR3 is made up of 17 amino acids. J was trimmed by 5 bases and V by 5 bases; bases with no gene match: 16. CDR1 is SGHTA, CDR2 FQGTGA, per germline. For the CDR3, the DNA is TGTGCCAGCAGCGCCCGGGACAGGAGGGTAAGAGGATATGGCTACACCTTC. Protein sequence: CASSARDRRVRGYGYTF.

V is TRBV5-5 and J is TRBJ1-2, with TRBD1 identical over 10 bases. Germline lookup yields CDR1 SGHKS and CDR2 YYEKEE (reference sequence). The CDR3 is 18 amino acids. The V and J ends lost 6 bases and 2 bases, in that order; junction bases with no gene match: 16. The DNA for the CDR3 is TGTGCCAGCAACCGCTTTTGGGGCGGGGACAGGGGCAACTATGGCTACACCTTC. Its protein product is CASNRFWGGDRGNYGYTF.

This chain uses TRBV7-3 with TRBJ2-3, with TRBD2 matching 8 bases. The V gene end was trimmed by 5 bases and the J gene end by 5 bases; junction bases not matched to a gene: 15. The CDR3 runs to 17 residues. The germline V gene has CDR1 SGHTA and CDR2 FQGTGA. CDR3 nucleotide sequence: TGTGCCAGCAGCCCGCGTGTTAGCGGGGCCCTGGGAGATACGCAGTATTTT. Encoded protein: CASSPRVSGALGDTQYF.

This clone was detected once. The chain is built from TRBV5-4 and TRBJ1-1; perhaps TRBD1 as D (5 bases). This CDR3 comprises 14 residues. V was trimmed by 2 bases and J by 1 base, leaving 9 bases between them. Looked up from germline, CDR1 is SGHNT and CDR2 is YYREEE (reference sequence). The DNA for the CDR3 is TGTGCCAGCAGCTTTCAGGGCACGAACACTGAAGCTTTCTTT. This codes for CASSFQGTNTEAFF.

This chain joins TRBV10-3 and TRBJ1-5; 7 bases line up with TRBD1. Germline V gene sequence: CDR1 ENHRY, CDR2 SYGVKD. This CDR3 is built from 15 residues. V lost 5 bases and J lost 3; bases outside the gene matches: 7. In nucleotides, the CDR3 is TGTGCCATCAGTTCAACGGGACAGCCCAATCAGCCCCAGCATTTT. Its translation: CAISSTGQPNQPQHF.

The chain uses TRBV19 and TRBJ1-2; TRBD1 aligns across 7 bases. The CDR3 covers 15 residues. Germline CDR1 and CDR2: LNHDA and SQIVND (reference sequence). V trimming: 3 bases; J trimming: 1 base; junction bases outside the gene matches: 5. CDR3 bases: TGTGCCAGTAGTATCGTGTGGGACAGTAACTATGGCTACACCTTC. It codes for CASSIVWDSNYGYTF.

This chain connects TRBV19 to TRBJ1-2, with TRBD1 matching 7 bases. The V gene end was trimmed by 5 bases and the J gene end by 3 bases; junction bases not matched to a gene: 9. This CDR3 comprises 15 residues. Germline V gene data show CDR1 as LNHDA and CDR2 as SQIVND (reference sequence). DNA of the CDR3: TGTGCCAGTAGTCCACCCCGGGACAGTTACTATGGCTACACCTTC. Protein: CASSPPRDSYYGYTF.

The CDR3 nucleotides read TGTGCCAGCAGCCCCCAGGGGGCCAACTATGGCTACACCTTC. Its protein is CASSPQGANYGYTF. The chain carries TRBV7-9 and TRBJ1-2; 8 positions agree with TRBD1. V was clipped by 5 bases and J by 2 bases; unmatched bases: 4. Germline V gene sequence: CDR1 SEHNR, CDR2 FQNEAQ (reference sequence). The CDR3 is made up of 14 amino acids.

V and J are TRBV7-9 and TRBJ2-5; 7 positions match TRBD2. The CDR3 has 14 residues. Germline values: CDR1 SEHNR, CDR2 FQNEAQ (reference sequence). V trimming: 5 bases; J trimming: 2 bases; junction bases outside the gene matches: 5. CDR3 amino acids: CASSIPSGQETQYF. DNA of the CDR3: TGTGCCAGCAGCATACCTAGCGGACAAGAGACCCAGTACTTC. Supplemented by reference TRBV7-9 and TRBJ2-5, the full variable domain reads DTGVSQNPRHKITKRGQNVTFRCDPISEHNRLYWYRQTLGQGPEFLTYFQNEAQLEKSRLLSDRFSAERPKGSFSTLEIQRTEQGDSAMYLCASSIPSGQETQYFGPGTRLLVL.

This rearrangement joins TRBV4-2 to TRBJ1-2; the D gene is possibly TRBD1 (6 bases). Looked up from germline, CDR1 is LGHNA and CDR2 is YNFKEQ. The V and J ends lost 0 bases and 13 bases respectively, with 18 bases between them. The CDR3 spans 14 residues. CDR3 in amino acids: CASSQEAGAPVSTF. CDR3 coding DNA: TGTGCCAGCAGCCAAGAAGCAGGGGCCCCGGTTAGCACCTTC.

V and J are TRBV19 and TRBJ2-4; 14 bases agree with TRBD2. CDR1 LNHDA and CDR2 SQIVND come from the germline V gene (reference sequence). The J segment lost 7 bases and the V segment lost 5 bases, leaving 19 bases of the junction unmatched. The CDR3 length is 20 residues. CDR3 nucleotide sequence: TGTGCCAGTAGTCCAGACTTCCTGACTAGCGGGAGGGGAGTTGGTAACATTCAGTACTTC. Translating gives CASSPDFLTSGRGVGNIQYF.

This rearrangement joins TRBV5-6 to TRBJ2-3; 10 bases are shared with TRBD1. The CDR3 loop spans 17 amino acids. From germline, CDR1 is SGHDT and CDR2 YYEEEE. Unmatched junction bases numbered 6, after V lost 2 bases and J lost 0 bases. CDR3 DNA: TGTGCCAGCAGCTTTCCGGGACAGGGGAAAAGCACAGATACGCAGTATTTT. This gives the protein CASSFPGQGKSTDTQYF. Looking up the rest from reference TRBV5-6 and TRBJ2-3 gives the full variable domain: DAGVTQSPTHLIKTRGQQVTLRCSPKSGHDTVSWYQQALGQGPQFIFQYYEEEERQRGNFPDRFSGHQFPNYSSELNVNALLLGDSALYLCASSFPGQGKSTDTQYFGPGTRLTVL.

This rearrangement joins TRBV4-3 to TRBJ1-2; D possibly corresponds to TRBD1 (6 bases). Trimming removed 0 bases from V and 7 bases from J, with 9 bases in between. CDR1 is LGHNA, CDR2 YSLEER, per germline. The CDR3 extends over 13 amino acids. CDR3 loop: CASSQEGAGGYTF. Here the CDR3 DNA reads TGCGCCAGCAGCCAAGAGGGGGCTGGTGGCTACACCTTC.

This chain's CDR3 is CASSLLGVEAFF. In nucleotides, the CDR3 is TGTGCCAGCAGCTTATTAGGAGTTGAAGCTTTCTTT. The V call is TRBV7-2, the J call TRBJ1-1; no reliable D call. V lost 2 bases, J lost 7 bases, and 8 bases lay in between. Germline V gene sequence: CDR1 SGHTA, CDR2 FQGNSA. The CDR3 runs to 12 residues. The variable domain in full, completed from reference TRBV7-2 and TRBJ1-1, reads GAGVSQSPSNKVTEKGKDVELRCDPISGHTALYWYRQSLGQGLEFLIYFQGNSAPDKSGLPSDRFSAERTGGSVSTLTIQRTQQEDSAVYLCASSLLGVEAFFGQGTRLTVV.

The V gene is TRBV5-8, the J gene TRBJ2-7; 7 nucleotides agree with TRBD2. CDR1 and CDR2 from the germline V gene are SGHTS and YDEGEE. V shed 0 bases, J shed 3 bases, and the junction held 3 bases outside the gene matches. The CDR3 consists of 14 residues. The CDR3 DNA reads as TGTGCCAGCAGCTTGGCCGGCGGGAGCTACGAGCAGTACTTC. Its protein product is CASSLAGGSYEQYF.

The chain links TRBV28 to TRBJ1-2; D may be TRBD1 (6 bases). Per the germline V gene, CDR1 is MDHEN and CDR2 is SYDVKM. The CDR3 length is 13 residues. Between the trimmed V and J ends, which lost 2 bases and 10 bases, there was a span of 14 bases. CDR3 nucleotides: TGTGCCAGCAGTTTAAACAGGGCTGTCGACTACACCTTC. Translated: CASSLNRAVDYTF.

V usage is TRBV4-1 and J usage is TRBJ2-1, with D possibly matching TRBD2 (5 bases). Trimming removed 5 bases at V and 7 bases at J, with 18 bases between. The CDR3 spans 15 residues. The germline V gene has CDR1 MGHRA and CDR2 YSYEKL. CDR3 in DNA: TGCGCCAGCAGCTCGGGGATAGTGAAGTTGAATGAGCAGTTCTTC. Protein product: CASSSGIVKLNEQFF.

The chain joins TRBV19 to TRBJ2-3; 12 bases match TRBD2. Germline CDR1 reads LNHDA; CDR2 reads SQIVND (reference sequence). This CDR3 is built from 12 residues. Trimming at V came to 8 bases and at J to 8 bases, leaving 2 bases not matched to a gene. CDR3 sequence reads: CASSSGRGTQYF. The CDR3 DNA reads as TGTGCCAGTTCTAGCGGGAGGGGTACGCAGTATTTT.

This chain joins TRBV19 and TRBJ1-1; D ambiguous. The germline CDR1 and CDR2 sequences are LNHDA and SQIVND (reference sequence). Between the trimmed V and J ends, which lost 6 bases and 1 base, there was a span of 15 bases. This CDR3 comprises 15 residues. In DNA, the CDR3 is TGTGCCAGTAGACAAGCCCACCCGGGGAACACTGAAGCTTTCTTT. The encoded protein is CASRQAHPGNTEAFF.

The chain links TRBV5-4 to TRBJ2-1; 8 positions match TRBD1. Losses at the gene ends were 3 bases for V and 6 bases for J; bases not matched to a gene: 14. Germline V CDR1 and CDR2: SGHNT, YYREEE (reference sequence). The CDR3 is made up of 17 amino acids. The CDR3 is CASSWEGQGRTSNEQFF. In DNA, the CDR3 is TGTGCCAGCAGCTGGGAAGGACAGGGACGCACTTCCAATGAGCAGTTCTTC.

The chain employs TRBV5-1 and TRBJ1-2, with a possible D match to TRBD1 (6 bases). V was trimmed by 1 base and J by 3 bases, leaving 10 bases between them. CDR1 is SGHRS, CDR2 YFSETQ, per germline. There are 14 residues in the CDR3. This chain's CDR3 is CASSLPDSYYGYTF. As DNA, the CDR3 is TGCGCCAGCAGCTTGCCGGACAGTTACTATGGCTACACCTTC.

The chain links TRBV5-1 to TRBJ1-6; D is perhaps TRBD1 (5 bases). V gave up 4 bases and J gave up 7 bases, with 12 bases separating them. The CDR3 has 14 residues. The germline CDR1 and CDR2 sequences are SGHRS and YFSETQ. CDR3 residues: CASSRDGGNSPLHF. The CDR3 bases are TGCGCCAGCAGCAGGGACGGAGGGAATTCACCCCTCCACTTT.

CDR3 bases: TGTGCCAGCAGTCGGACAGGGAGCTCCTACGAGCAGTACTTC. Its translation is CASSRTGSSYEQYF. V and J are TRBV27 and TRBJ2-7; 8 bases match TRBD1. The J segment lost 0 bases and the V segment lost 5 bases, leaving 3 bases of the junction unmatched. The CDR3 length is 14 residues. Germline-derived CDR1 and CDR2 are MNHEY and SMNVEV (reference sequence).

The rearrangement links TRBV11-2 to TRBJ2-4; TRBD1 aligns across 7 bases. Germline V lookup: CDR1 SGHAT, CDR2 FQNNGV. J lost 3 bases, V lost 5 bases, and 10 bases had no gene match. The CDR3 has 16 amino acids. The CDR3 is CASSQQYRGVKNIQYF. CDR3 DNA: TGTGCCAGCAGCCAACAGTACAGGGGAGTCAAAAACATTCAGTACTTC.

In nucleotides, the CDR3 is TGTGCCAGCAGCGTCGACGGGACAAACACCGGGGAGCTGTTTTTT. Residues: CASSVDGTNTGELFF. The rearrangement uses TRBV5-4 and TRBJ2-2; D may be TRBD1 (6 bases). Germline-derived CDR1 and CDR2 are SGHNT and YYREEE (reference sequence). This CDR3 is built from 15 residues. V was clipped by 4 bases and J by 2 bases, with 12 bases between them.

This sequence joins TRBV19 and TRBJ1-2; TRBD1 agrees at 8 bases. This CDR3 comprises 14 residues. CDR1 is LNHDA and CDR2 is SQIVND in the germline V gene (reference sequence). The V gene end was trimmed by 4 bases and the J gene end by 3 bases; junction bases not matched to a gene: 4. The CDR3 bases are TGTGCCAGTAGTACTCTGGACAGGGACTATGGCTACACCTTC. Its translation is CASSTLDRDYGYTF.

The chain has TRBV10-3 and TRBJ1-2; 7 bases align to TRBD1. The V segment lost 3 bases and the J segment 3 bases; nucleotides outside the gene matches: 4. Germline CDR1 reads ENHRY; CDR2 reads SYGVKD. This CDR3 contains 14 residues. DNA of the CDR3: TGTGCCATCAGTGAAGGGGGCATGGACTATGGCTACACCTTC. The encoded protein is CAISEGGMDYGYTF.

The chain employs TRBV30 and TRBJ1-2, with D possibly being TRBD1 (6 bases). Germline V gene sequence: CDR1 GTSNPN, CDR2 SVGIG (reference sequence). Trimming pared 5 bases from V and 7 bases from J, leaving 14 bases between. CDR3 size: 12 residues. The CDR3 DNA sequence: TGTGCCTGGGCCCGGGACACGGGTGGCTACACCTTC. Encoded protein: CAWARDTGGYTF.